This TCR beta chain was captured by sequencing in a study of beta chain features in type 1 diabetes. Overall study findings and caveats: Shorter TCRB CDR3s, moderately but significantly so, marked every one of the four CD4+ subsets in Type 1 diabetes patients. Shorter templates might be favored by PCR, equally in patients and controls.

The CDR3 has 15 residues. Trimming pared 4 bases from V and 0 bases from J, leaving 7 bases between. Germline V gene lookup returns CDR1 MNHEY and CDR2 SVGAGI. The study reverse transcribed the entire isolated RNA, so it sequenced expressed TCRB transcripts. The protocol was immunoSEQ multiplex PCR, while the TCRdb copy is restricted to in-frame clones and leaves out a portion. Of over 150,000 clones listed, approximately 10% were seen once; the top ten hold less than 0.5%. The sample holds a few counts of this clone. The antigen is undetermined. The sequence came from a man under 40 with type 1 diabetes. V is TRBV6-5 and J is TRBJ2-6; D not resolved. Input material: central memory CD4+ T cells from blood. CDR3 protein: CASSSYSSGANVLTF. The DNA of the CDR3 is TGTGCCAGCAGTTCCTACTCCTCTGGGGCCAACGTCCTGACTTTC.